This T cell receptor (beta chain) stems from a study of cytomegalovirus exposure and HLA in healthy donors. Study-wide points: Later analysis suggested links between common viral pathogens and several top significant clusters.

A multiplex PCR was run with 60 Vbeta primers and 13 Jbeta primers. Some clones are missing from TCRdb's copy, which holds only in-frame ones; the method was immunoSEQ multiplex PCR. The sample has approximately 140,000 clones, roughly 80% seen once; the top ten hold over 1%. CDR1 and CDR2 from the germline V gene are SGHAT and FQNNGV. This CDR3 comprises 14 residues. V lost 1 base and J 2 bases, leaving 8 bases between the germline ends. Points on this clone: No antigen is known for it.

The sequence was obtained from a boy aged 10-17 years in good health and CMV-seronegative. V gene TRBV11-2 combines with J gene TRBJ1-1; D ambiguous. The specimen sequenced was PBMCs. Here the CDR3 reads CASSLVAVNTEAFF. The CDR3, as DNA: TGTGCCAGCAGCTTAGTGGCAGTAAACACTGAAGCTTTCTTT. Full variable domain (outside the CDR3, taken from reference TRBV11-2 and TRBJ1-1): EAGVAQSPRYKIIEKRQSVAFWCNPISGHATLYWYQQILGQGPKLLIQFQNNGVVDDSQLPKDRFSAERLKGVDSTLKIQPAKLEDSAVYLCASSLVAVNTEAFFGQGTRLTVV.